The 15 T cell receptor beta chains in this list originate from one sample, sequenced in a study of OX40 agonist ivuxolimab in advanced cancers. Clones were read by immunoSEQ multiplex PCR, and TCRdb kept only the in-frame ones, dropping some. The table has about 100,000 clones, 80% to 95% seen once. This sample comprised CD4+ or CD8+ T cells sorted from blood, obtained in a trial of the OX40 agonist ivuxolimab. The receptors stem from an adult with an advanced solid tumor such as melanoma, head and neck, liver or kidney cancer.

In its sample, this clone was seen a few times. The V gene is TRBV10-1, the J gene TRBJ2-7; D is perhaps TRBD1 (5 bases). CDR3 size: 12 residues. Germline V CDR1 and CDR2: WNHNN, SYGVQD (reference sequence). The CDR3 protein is CDPEDKSYEQYF. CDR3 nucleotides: TGCGACCCCGAGGACAAATCCTACGAGCAGTACTTC.

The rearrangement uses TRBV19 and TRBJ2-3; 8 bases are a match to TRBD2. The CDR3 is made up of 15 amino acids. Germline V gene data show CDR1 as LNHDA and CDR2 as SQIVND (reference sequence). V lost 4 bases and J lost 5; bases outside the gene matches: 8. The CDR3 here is CASSRTGTRKDTQYF. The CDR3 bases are TGTGCCAGTAGTAGGACCGGGACTAGAAAAGATACGCAGTATTTT.

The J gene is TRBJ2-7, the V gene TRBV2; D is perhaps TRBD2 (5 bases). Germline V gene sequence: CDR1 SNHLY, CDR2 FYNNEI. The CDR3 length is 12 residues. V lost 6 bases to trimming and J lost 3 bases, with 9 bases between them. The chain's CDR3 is CASSGLNYEQYF. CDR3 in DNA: TGTGCCAGCAGCGGACTGAACTACGAGCAGTACTTC.

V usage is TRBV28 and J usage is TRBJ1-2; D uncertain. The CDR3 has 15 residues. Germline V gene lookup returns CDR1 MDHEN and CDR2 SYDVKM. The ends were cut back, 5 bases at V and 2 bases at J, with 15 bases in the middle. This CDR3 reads CASSPGARGNYGYTF. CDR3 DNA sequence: TGTGCCAGCAGTCCCGGTGCCCGGGGAAACTATGGCTACACCTTC.

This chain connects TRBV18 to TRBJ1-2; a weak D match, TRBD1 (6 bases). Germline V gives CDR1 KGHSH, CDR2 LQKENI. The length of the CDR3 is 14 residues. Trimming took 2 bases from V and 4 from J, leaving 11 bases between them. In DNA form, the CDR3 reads TGTGCCAGCTCACCAACAGGGTTCGGCTATGGCTACACCTTC. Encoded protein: CASSPTGFGYGYTF.

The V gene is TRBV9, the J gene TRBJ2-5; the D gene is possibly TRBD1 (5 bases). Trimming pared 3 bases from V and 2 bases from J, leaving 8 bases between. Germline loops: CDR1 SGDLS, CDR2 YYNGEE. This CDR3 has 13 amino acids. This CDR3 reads CASSEGQQETQYF. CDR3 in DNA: TGTGCCAGCAGCGAAGGACAACAAGAGACCCAGTACTTC.

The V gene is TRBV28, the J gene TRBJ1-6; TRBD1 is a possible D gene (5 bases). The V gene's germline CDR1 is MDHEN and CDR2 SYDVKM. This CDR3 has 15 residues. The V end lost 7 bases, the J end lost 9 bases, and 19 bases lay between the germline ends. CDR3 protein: CASIEGLGAGSPLHF. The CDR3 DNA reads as TGTGCCAGCATCGAGGGCTTAGGGGCCGGTTCACCCCTCCACTTT.

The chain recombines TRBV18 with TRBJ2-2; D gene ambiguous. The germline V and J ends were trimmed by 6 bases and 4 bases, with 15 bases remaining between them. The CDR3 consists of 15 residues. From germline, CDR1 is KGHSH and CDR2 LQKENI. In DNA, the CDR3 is TGTGCCAGCTCCCTCGAGCAAGACACCACCGGGGAGCTGTTTTTT. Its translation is CASSLEQDTTGELFF.

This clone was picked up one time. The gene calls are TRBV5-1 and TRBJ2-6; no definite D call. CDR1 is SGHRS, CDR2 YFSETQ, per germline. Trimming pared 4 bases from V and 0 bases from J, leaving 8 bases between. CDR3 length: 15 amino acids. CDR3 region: CASSQASSGANVLTF. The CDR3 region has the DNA TGCGCCAGCAGCCAAGCGAGCTCTGGGGCCAACGTCCTGACTTTC.

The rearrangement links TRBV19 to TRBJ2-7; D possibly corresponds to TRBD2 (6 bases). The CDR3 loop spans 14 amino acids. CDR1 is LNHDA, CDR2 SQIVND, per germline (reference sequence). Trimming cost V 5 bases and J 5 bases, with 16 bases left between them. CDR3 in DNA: TGTGCCAGTAGTGTTGTGGGGGGTTTGGACGAGCAGTACTTC. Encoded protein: CASSVVGGLDEQYF.

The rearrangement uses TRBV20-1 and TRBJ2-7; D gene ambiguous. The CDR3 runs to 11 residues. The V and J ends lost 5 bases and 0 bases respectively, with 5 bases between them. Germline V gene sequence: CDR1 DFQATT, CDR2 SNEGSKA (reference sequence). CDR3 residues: CSAPNSYEQYF. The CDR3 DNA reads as TGCAGTGCTCCTAACTCCTACGAGCAGTACTTC.

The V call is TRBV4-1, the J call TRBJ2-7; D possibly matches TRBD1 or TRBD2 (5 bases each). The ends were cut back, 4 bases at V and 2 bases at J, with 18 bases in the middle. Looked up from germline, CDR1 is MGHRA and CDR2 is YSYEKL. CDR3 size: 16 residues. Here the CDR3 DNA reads TGCGCCAGCAGCCTCACCCCCGGGACGGTAGCCTACGAGCAGTACTTC. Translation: CASSLTPGTVAYEQYF.

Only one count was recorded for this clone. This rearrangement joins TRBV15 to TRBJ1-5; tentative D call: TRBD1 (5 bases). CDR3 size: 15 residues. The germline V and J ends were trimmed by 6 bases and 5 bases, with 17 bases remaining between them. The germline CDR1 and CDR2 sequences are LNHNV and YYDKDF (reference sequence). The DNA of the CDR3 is TGTGCCACCAGACGACCGGGAAGAGGGGATCAGCCCCAGCATTTT. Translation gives CATRRPGRGDQPQHF.

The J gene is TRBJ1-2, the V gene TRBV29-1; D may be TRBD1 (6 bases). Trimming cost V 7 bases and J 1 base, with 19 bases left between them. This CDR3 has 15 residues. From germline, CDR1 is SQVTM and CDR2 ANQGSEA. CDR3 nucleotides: TGCAGCGCCCCATCACAGGGCAGTTTTAACTATGGCTACACCTTC. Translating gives CSAPSQGSFNYGYTF.

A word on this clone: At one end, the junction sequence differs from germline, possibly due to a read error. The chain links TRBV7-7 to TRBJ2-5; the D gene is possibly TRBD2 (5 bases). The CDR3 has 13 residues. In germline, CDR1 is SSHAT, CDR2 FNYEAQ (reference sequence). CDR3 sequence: CASSTTNGETQYF. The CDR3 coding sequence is TGTGCTAGCAGCACGACTAACGGAGAGACCCAGTACTTC. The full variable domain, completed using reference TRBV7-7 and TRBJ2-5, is GAGVSQSPRYKVTKRGQDVTLRCDPISSHATLYWYQQALGQGPEFLTYFNYEAQPDKSGLPSDRFSAERPEGSISTLTIQRTEQRDSAMYRCASSTTNGETQYFGPGTRLLVL.